This T cell receptor beta chain was retrieved from a study of T cells after yellow fever vaccination. Turning to this clonotype: Its antigen remains unidentified.

Overall study results and limits: Some clonotypes were seen in both the CD4 and the CD8 compartments. These made up a small share and likely arose from convergent recombination. It was a weaker secondary response, yet one that peaked faster, at day 5 versus 15.

The V gene's germline CDR1 is MNHNS and CDR2 SASEGT. This CDR3 region has 13 residues. Trimming took 6 bases from V and 2 from J, leaving 10 bases between them. Each CDR3 protein is one row after TCRdb ran MiXCR on the 5' RACE reads. This sample carries approximately 300,000 distinct CDR3 sequences, approximately 11% of them seen once, and the ten largest clones take less than 3.5%. The sequences come from CD4+ T cells sorted from PBMCs, collected 45 days after the yellow fever booster vaccination. This sequence was found in a man aged 18 to 30 who received the YFV17D yellow fever vaccine. V is TRBV6-1 and J is TRBJ2-5; D gene ambiguous. CDR3 residues: CASRRTPQETQYF. CDR3 bases: TGTGCCAGCAGGAGGACCCCTCAAGAGACCCAGTACTTC.